This T cell receptor (beta chain) stems from a study of T cell changes during pregnancy in multiple sclerosis. Produced via immunoSEQ multiplex PCR; TCRdb's table is partial and in-frame only. The sample has 35,000 to 45,000 clones; 80% to 95% are singletons. The CDR3 is 16 amino acids. V dropped 3 bases and J dropped 7 bases, with 18 bases sitting between them. Germline V gene data show CDR1 as MGHDK and CDR2 as SYGVNS. The receptor was derived from a female donor in good health, enrolled as a control in a pregnancy study. This chain connects TRBV25-1 to TRBJ1-4; weak D call: TRBD1 (5 bases). Sequenced here: CD4+ T cells from peripheral blood mononuclear cells, sampled after pregnancy. CDR3 protein: CASSDKSATESEKLFF. DNA for the CDR3: TGTGCCAGCAGTGATAAATCTGCGACAGAGAGTGAAAAACTGTTTTTT. Using reference TRBV25-1 and TRBJ1-4 for the parts outside the CDR3, the full variable domain is EADIYQTPRYLVIGTGKKITLECSQTMGHDKMYWYQQDPGMELHLIHYSYGVNSTEKGDLSSESTVSRIRTEHFPLTLESARPSHTSQYLCASSDKSATESEKLFFGSGTQLSVL.